One sample yielded the 6 T cell receptor beta chains listed below, sequenced in a study of low-dose radiotherapy and immunotherapy resistance in tumors (dated 2022 in TCRdb). Reads for this sample came from an Illumina HiSeq 2500. To make first-strand cDNA, Superscript III was used along with a set of TRAV- and TRBV-specific primers so that both the TCRalpha and TCRbeta chains were covered. TCRs were amplified with Phusion for 15 to 20 PCR cycles using a constant-region primer together with the adapter attached to the V primers. TCRdb reworked the public reads: Q25 trimming with fastp, MiXCR clone assembly, productive beta chains retained. Every distinct CDR3 protein forms one entry, paired with its most common genes and DNA. The sample records tens of thousands of distinct CDR3 sequences, roughly 28% of which are singletons. 3.7% of the sample is taken by the ten largest. The time point tag for this specimen amounts to: before trial treatment.

This sample comprised PBMCs, obtained before treatment. The receptor set was obtained from a male donor with gallbladder cancer.

The chain uses TRBV5-1 and TRBJ2-7; D call uncertain. The CDR3 consists of 15 residues. Trimming left V 0 bases short and J 2 bases short, with 12 bases between. Germline loops: CDR1 SGHRS, CDR2 YFSETQ. This CDR3 is CASSLGSGSTYEQYF. For the CDR3, the DNA is TGCGCCAGCAGCTTGGGTTCCGGATCAACCTACGAGCAGTACTTC.

The rearrangement uses TRBV6-1 and TRBJ1-5; maybe TRBD1 (5 bases). With 6 bases removed from V and 6 bases from J, the gap between germline ends came to 15 bases. The CDR3 consists of 14 residues. Germline V lookup: CDR1 MNHNS, CDR2 SASEGT. DNA for the CDR3: TGTGCCAGCAGGGAGCAGGGTATCAGTCAGCCCCAGCATTTT. This gives the protein CASREQGISQPQHF.

This clonotype has at least ten counts. This CDR3 is CASLGGPGLTDTQYF. In DNA form, the CDR3 reads TGTGCCAGCCTGGGGGGGCCAGGATTGACAGATACGCAGTATTTT. V gene TRBV11-2 combines with J gene TRBJ2-3; tentative D call: TRBD2 (7 bases). This CDR3 is built from 15 residues. CDR1 and CDR2 from the germline V gene are SGHAT and FQNNGV. V dropped 8 bases and J dropped 3 bases, with 18 bases sitting between them.

This clonotype came up many times. The chain combines TRBV4-1 with TRBJ2-5; the D call may be TRBD1 or TRBD2 (6 bases each). The CDR3 loop spans 14 amino acids. The V gene lost 1 base and the J gene lost 5 bases, with 11 bases spanning the gap. The germline gives CDR1 MGHRA, CDR2 YSYEKL. For the CDR3, the DNA is TGCGCCAGCAGCCAAGTAGGGGGGTTGGAGACCCAGTACTTC. The encoded protein is CASSQVGGLETQYF.

This clonotype was seen at least ten times. CDR3 nucleotide sequence: TGTGCCAGCAGCCAAGAGGTCAGGGCCAATTCACCCCTCCACTTT. The encoded protein is CASSQEVRANSPLHF. The chain is built from TRBV4-2 and TRBJ1-6, with a possible D match to TRBD1 (5 bases). Germline CDR1 reads LGHNA; CDR2 reads YNFKEQ. The CDR3 sequence is 15 residues long. V lost 0 bases to trimming and J lost 7 bases, with 10 bases between them.

Ten or more counts support this clonotype. The chain links TRBV19 to TRBJ1-1, with D perhaps matching TRBD1 (5 bases). Germline V gives CDR1 LNHDA, CDR2 SQIVND (reference sequence). The CDR3 has 15 amino acids. V gave up 3 bases and J gave up 1 base, with 12 bases separating them. CDR3 DNA sequence: TGTGCCAGTAGTATCAACAGGAGGTGGAACACTGAAGCTTTCTTT. Encoded protein: CASSINRRWNTEAFF.